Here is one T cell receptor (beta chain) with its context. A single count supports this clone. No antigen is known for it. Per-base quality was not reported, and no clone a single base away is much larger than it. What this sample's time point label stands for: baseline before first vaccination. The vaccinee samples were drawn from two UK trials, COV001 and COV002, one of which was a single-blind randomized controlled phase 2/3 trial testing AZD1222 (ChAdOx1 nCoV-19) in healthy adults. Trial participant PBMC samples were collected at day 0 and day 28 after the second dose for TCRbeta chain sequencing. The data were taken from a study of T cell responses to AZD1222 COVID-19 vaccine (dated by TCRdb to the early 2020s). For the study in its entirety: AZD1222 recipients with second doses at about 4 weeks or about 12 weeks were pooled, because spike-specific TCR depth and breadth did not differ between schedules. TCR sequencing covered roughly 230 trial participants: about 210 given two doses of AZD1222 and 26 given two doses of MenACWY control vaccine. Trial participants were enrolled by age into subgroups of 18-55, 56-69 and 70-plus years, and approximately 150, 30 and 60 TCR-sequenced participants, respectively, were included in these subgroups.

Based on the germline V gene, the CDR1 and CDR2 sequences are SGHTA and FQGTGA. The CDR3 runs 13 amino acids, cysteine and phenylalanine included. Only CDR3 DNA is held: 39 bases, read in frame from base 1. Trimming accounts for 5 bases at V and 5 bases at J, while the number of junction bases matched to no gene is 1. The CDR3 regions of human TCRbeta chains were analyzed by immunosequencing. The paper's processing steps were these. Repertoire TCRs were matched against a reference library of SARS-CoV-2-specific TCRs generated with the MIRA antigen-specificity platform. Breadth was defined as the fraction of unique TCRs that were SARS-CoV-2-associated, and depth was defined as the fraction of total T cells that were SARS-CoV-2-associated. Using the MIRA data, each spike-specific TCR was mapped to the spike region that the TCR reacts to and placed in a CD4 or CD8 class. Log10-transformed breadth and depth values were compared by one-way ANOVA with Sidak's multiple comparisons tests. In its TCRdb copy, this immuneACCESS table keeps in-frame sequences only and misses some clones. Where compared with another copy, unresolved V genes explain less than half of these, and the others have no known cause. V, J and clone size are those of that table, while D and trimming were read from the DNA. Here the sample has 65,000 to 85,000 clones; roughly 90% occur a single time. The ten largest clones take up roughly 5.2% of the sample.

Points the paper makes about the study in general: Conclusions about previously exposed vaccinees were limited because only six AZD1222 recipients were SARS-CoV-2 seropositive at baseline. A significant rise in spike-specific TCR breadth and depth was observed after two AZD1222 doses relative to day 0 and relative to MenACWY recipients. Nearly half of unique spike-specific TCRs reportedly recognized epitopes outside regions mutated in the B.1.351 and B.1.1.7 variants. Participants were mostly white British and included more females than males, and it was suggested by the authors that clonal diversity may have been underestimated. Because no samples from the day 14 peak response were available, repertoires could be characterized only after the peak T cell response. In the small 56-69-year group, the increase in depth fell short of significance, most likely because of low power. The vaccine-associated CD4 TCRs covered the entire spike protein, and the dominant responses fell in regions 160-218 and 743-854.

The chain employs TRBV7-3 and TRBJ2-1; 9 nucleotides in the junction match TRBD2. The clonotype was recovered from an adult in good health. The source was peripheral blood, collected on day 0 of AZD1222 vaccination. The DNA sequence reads TGTGCCAGCAGCCGGACTAGCGACAATGAGCAGTTCTTC. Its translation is CASSRTSDNEQFF.